The sequence of this T cell receptor beta chain was determined in a study of cytomegalovirus exposure and HLA in healthy donors. V was pared by 1 base and J by 6 bases, with 9 bases between. The germline CDR1 and CDR2 sequences are SGHTA and FQGNSA. The CDR3 contains 14 residues. Method: immunoSEQ multiplex PCR; TCRdb's copy keeps in-frame clones and lacks some. The profile shows fewer than 120,000 clones, roughly 90% of them singletons. The rearrangement joins TRBV7-2 to TRBJ2-2, with a tentative D call TRBD1 (5 bases). The receptor comes from a woman between 25 and 40 years old in good health and CMV-seropositive. Source material: PBMCs. The CDR3 DNA reads TGTGCCAGCAGCTTAGTTGGGGCGGCCGGGGAGCTGTTTTTT. As protein: CASSLVGAAGELFF.